The present T cell receptor beta chain was sequenced within a study of blood T cell repertoires in COVID-19. Study context: Specimens from acute and convalescent COVID-19 originated in the United States, Italy and Spain. T cells, B-cell-depleted T cells, or PBMCs supplied cDNA or gDNA.

Looked up from germline, CDR1 is SGDLS and CDR2 is YYNGEE. The ends were cut back, 0 bases at V and 6 bases at J, with 16 bases in the middle. The CDR3 has 16 amino acids. As handled by the study authors: Reference gene primer amplification gave nucleated cell count estimates. Repertoires were generated with immunoSEQ multiplex PCR, while TCRdb's copy carries only in-frame clones and drops some. That table supplies the V and J calls and clone size; D and trimming were determined from the DNA. The data contain approximately 290,000 clones, about 91% of them singletons. Sequenced sample: peripheral blood. The clonotype comes from a woman aged 55-70 years with acute or convalescent COVID-19. V usage is TRBV9 and J usage is TRBJ1-3; tentative D call: TRBD1 (6 bases). The chain's CDR3 is CASSVGQGQSPNTIYF. CDR3 DNA: TGTGCCAGCAGCGTAGGCCAGGGACAAAGCCCAAACACCATATATTTT. The full variable domain, in which reference TRBV9 and TRBJ1-3 provide the parts outside the CDR3, is DSGVTQTPKHLITATGQRVTLRCSPRSGDLSVYWYQQSLDQGLQFLIQYYNGEERAKGNILERFSAQQFPDLHSELNLSSLELGDSALYFCASSVGQGQSPNTIYFGEGSWLTVV.